Below, 18 T cell receptor beta chains from the same sample are listed, as sequenced in a study of CD8 T cells in ankylosing spondylitis. TCRdb analysed the 5' RACE reads with MiXCR anew, one entry per CDR3 protein. Here the sample spans about 270,000 distinct CDR3 sequences, roughly a third being singletons. Sequencing was carried out using blood, either unsorted or a sorted T cell fraction (not recorded which). The receptors derive from a male donor with ankylosing spondylitis or in good health (not recorded which).

The rearrangement joins TRBV7-8 to TRBJ1-2; D uncertain. Germline assignment: CDR1 SGHVS and CDR2 FQNEAQ. The CDR3 covers 13 residues. V lost 5 bases and J lost 4, with 11 bases in between. The CDR3 is CASSRGESYGYTF. In DNA, the CDR3 is TGTGCCAGCAGCCGAGGAGAAAGCTATGGCTACACCTTC.

This clonotype was seen a few times. The chain links TRBV20-1 to TRBJ2-3; D is unclear. Germline-derived CDR1 and CDR2 are DFQATT and SNEGSKA (reference sequence). The CDR3 is 13 amino acids. The V and J ends lost 0 bases and 3 bases respectively, with 7 bases between them. The DNA for the CDR3 is TGCAGTGCTAGAGACGTAACTACAGATACGCAGTATTTT. It is translated as CSARDVTTDTQYF.

Only a few counts were recorded for this clonotype. The V call is TRBV20-1, the J call TRBJ1-1; tentatively, D is TRBD1 (6 bases). Trimming took off 2 bases at V and 1 base at J, with 8 bases between the two ends. Germline values: CDR1 DFQATT, CDR2 SNEGSKA (reference sequence). The CDR3 contains 13 residues. CDR3 region: CSARQGPNTEAFF. CDR3 DNA sequence: TGCAGTGCTAGACAGGGGCCGAACACTGAAGCTTTCTTT.

This clonotype appeared a few times. This chain joins TRBV29-1 and TRBJ2-7; TRBD2 agrees at 11 bases. The junction had 7 bases not matched to a gene; V was cut back by 6 bases and J by 3 bases. Germline loops: CDR1 SQVTM, CDR2 ANQGSEA. The CDR3 is 14 residues long. CDR3 loop: CSVIGTSGHYEQYF. Written as DNA, the CDR3 is TGCAGCGTGATCGGGACTAGCGGACACTACGAGCAGTACTTC.

The genes are TRBV20-1 and TRBJ1-2; D remains ambiguous. The CDR3 is made up of 9 amino acids. Per germline, CDR1 DFQATT and CDR2 SNEGSKA (reference sequence). V lost 6 bases to trimming and J lost 10 bases, with 9 bases between them. The CDR3 DNA follows: TGCAGTGCCCCACCCTCCTACACCTTC. The encoded protein is CSAPPSYTF.

CDR3 coding DNA: TGTGCCAGCAGCTTAGAAGGGACTGGGGCCAACGTCCTGACTTTC. Its translation is CASSLEGTGANVLTF. This rearrangement joins TRBV7-2 to TRBJ2-6; D is unresolved. Germline V gene sequence: CDR1 SGHTA, CDR2 FQGNSA. This CDR3 comprises 15 residues. V was clipped by 1 base and J by 2 bases, with 6 bases between them.

This clonotype was observed a few times. The J gene is TRBJ2-7, the V gene TRBV29-1; TRBD1 matches 12 bases. With 4 bases clipped from V and 6 bases from J, the junction kept 7 bases outside the gene matches. The CDR3 is made up of 14 amino acids. Germline loops: CDR1 SQVTM, CDR2 ANQGSEA. DNA of the CDR3: TGCAGCGTTGTAGAAAGGGACAGGGGGCGCGAGCAGTACTTC. This sequence encodes CSVVERDRGREQYF.

This rearrangement joins TRBV25-1 to TRBJ2-7; D assignment may be TRBD1 or TRBD2 (5 bases each). Germline-derived CDR1 and CDR2 are MGHDK and SYGVNS. CDR3 length: 15 residues. V dropped 9 bases and J dropped 4 bases, with 22 bases sitting between them. The CDR3 DNA follows: TGTGCCAGTTCAATAAGGGGAGATTTGGGGTACGAGCAGTACTTC. It codes for CASSIRGDLGYEQYF.

V gene TRBV20-1 combines with J gene TRBJ2-3, with 8 bases matching TRBD2. V lost 3 bases to trimming and J lost 2 bases; unmatched junction nucleotides: 16. The CDR3 consists of 18 residues. The germline V gene has CDR1 DFQATT and CDR2 SNEGSKA (reference sequence). The CDR3 is CSASGEVERGPYTDTQYF. The CDR3 coding sequence is TGCAGTGCTAGCGGGGAAGTAGAGCGGGGGCCCTACACAGATACGCAGTATTTT.

The gene calls are TRBV5-6 and TRBJ2-3, with D unresolved. The CDR3 loop spans 15 amino acids. Germline V gene data show CDR1 as SGHDT and CDR2 as YYEEEE. V was cut by 0 bases and J by 4 bases, with 12 bases left in between. Here the CDR3 DNA reads TGTGCCAGCAGCTTGGGTCGGGTCTTGTCAGATACGCAGTATTTT. It codes for CASSLGRVLSDTQYF.

Only one count was recorded for this clonotype. The rearrangement uses TRBV20-1 and TRBJ2-7, with a tentative D call TRBD1 (6 bases). The germline V gene encodes CDR1 DFQATT and CDR2 SNEGSKA (reference sequence). Trimming stripped 0 bases from V and 0 bases from J, with 12 bases between. CDR3 length equals 15 residues. CDR3 sequence reads: CSARERGQISYEQYF. The DNA of the CDR3 is TGCAGTGCTAGAGAGAGGGGACAAATCTCCTACGAGCAGTACTTC.

This clonotype was counted only a few times. The chain links TRBV6-2 or TRBV6-3 to TRBJ2-5; 8 bases are shared with TRBD1. CDR1 and CDR2 (germline): MNHEY, SVGEGT. This CDR3 contains 16 residues. The V gene end was trimmed by 6 bases and the J gene end by 2 bases; junction bases not matched to a gene: 11. The CDR3 protein is CASRPRRQGFQETQYF. The CDR3 DNA reads TGTGCCAGCAGACCGAGACGACAGGGGTTTCAAGAGACCCAGTACTTC.

In this sample, this clonotype turned up once. Relative to the germline gene, one junction end is altered; a read error may explain this. The chain links TRBV7-7 to TRBJ2-1; a possible D gene is TRBD1 (6 bases). Germline values: CDR1 SSHAT, CDR2 FNYEAQ (reference sequence). The CDR3 has 14 residues. The DNA of the CDR3 is TGTGCTAGCAGCTTGCAGGGGAATCCAAATGAGCAGTTCTTC. The encoded protein is CASSLQGNPNEQFF.

The chain links TRBV28 to TRBJ2-1; no reliable D call. This CDR3 spans 13 amino acids. V lost 7 bases, J lost 2 bases, and 9 bases lay in between. CDR1 is MDHEN and CDR2 is SYDVKM in the germline V gene. The CDR3 loop reads CASKVVTYNEQFF. The CDR3 nucleotides read TGTGCCAGCAAGGTCGTGACCTACAATGAGCAGTTCTTC.

This clonotype turned up a few times. The chain is built from TRBV12-3 or TRBV12-4 and TRBJ2-3; 8 nucleotides match TRBD2. The trim removed 0 bases at V and 8 bases at J, leaving 1 base unmatched. CDR3 length equals 13 residues. The CDR3 protein is CASSLARGGTQYF. Here the CDR3 DNA reads TGTGCCAGCAGTTTAGCTCGGGGGGGTACGCAGTATTTT.

This clonotype has a single count. V gene TRBV5-1 combines with J gene TRBJ2-7; 8 bases are shared with TRBD1. Germline V gene lookup returns CDR1 SGHRS and CDR2 YFSETQ. The CDR3 runs 14 residues. With 3 bases clipped from V and 5 bases from J, the junction kept 7 bases outside the gene matches. Here the CDR3 reads CASSWADRANEQYF. The CDR3 DNA follows: TGCGCCAGCAGCTGGGCGGACAGGGCCAACGAGCAGTACTTC.

This clonotype was counted only a few times. The V gene is TRBV29-1, the J gene TRBJ2-7, with 12 nucleotides matching TRBD1. Germline CDR1 is SQVTM and CDR2 is ANQGSEA. J lost 6 bases, V lost 4 bases, and 7 bases had no gene match. This CDR3 is 14 amino acids long. For the CDR3, the DNA is TGCAGCGTTGCTTCGGGACAGGGGGCTTTCGAGCAGTACTTC. Residues: CSVASGQGAFEQYF.

This clonotype appeared many times. This chain links TRBV20-1 with TRBJ2-5; 7 bases align to TRBD1. Unmatched junction bases numbered 6, after V lost 6 bases and J lost 2 bases. Germline assignment: CDR1 DFQATT and CDR2 SNEGSKA (reference sequence). This CDR3 region has 13 residues. Written as DNA, the CDR3 is TGCAGTGCAATAAGGACAGGACAAGAGACCCAGTACTTC. Amino acid sequence: CSAIRTGQETQYF.